A single sample is the source of the 20 T cell receptor beta chains below, sequenced in a study of blood T cell repertoires in COVID-19. Method: immunoSEQ multiplex PCR; TCRdb's copy keeps in-frame clones and lacks some. The sample has 380,000 or so clones, around 90% seen once. Sequenced: peripheral blood. Receptor source: a man aged 40-50 years with acute or convalescent COVID-19.

The chain recombines TRBV4-1 with TRBJ2-5, with D perhaps TRBD1 (6 bases). The V end was cut by 4 bases, the J end by 5 bases, with 20 bases between. The CDR3 sequence is 16 residues long. Germline V gene sequence: CDR1 MGHRA, CDR2 YSYEKL. The CDR3 region has the DNA TGCGCCAGCAGCCTTCCTTTTGGTGTCGACAGGGAGACCCAGTACTTC. It yields the protein CASSLPFGVDRETQYF.

V usage is TRBV10-3 and J usage is TRBJ1-1; 7 bases map to TRBD1. The germline V gene encodes CDR1 ENHRY and CDR2 SYGVKD. Trimming took 10 bases from V and 1 from J; bases not matched to a gene: 9. The CDR3 is 14 residues long. CDR3 nucleotide sequence: TGTGCCACTCAAAAAACAGGGGAGAACACTGAAGCTTTCTTT. It is translated as CATQKTGENTEAFF.

The CDR3 is CAWSVEGATFEAFF. CDR3 in DNA: TGTGCCTGGAGTGTGGAGGGCGCCACCTTTGAAGCTTTCTTT. The genes are TRBV30 and TRBJ1-1; D not certain. The V end lost 0 bases, the J end lost 7 bases, and 15 bases lay between the germline ends. This CDR3 spans 14 amino acids. The germline V gene encodes CDR1 GTSNPN and CDR2 SVGIG (reference sequence). Supplemented by reference TRBV30 and TRBJ1-1, the full variable domain reads SQTIHQWPATLVQPVGSPLSLECTVEGTSNPNLYWYRQAAGRGLQLLFYSVGIGQISSEVPQNLSASRPQDRQFILSSKKLLLSDSGFYLCAWSVEGATFEAFFGQGTRLTVV.

J is TRBJ2-7 and V is TRBV12-3 or TRBV12-4, with TRBD1 matching 9 bases. Trimming at V came to 2 bases and at J to 7 bases, leaving 3 bases not matched to a gene. This CDR3 comprises 13 residues. CDR3 region: CASSLLDRGEQYF. CDR3 nucleotide sequence: TGTGCCAGCAGTTTATTGGACAGGGGTGAGCAGTACTTC.

The gene calls are TRBV5-1 and TRBJ2-7; D is possibly TRBD2 (6 bases). CDR1 SGHRS and CDR2 YFSETQ come from the germline V gene. The CDR3 contains 16 residues. V lost 4 bases, J lost 2 bases, and 19 bases lay in between. The CDR3 nucleotides are TGCGCCAGCAGCAGTAGAGGTGCGGGAATGACCTACGAGCAGTACTTC. Amino acid sequence: CASSSRGAGMTYEQYF.

This chain uses TRBV10-3 with TRBJ2-3; TRBD1 agrees at 12 bases. The CDR3 spans 16 residues. V shed 7 bases, J shed 4 bases, and the junction held 9 bases outside the gene matches. The germline CDR1 and CDR2 sequences are ENHRY and SYGVKD. CDR3 sequence: CAITHTGTGGPDTQYF. CDR3 DNA: TGTGCCATCACCCACACCGGGACAGGGGGCCCAGATACGCAGTATTTT.

Remarks on this clone: Other DNA variants within this sample encode the same CDR3. CDR3 DNA: TGCGCCAGCAGCCCTGGACAGGGCTCCTACGAGCAGTACTTC. Amino acids: CASSPGQGSYEQYF. The rearrangement links TRBV4-3 to TRBJ2-7; 8 bases fit TRBD1. Germline values: CDR1 LGHNA, CDR2 YSLEER. V was clipped by 4 bases and J by 0 bases; unmatched bases: 2. The length of the CDR3 is 14 residues.

The chain employs TRBV12-3 or TRBV12-4 and TRBJ1-2; possible D gene TRBD1, 5 bases. This CDR3 comprises 13 residues. Trimming removed 6 bases at V and 2 bases at J, with 10 bases between. The CDR3 DNA sequence: TGTGCCAGCAGGTCGGACAAGAACTATGGCTACACCTTC. Translated: CASRSDKNYGYTF.

The chain recombines TRBV7-9 with TRBJ2-5, with 7 positions matching TRBD1. V trimming: 1 base; J trimming: 3 bases; junction bases outside the gene matches: 2. Germline V gives CDR1 SEHNR, CDR2 FQNEAQ (reference sequence). CDR3 length equals 14 residues. This CDR3 reads CASSLVGTEETQYF. CDR3 nucleotide sequence: TGTGCCAGCAGCTTAGTAGGGACAGAAGAGACCCAGTACTTC. Together with reference TRBV7-9 and TRBJ2-5, the CDR3 gives the full variable domain: DTGVSQNPRHKITKRGQNVTFRCDPISEHNRLYWYRQTLGQGPEFLTYFQNEAQLEKSRLLSDRFSAERPKGSFSTLEIQRTEQGDSAMYLCASSLVGTEETQYFGPGTRLLVL.

The chain links TRBV12-3 or TRBV12-4 to TRBJ2-7; tentatively, D is TRBD2 (6 bases). Trimming left V 3 bases short and J 7 bases short, with 10 bases between. The length of the CDR3 is 12 residues. CDR3 nucleotide sequence: TGTGCCAGCAGTTTCGGGGGAAGGGAGCAGTACTTC. Translated: CASSFGGREQYF.

To note about this clone: The sample holds other DNA sequences that translate to the same CDR3. The V call is TRBV5-1, the J call TRBJ1-2; 8 bases line up with TRBD1. Trimming took 2 bases from V and 0 from J; bases not matched to a gene: 3. The CDR3 runs to 15 residues. From germline, CDR1 is SGHRS and CDR2 YFSETQ. The CDR3 coding sequence is TGCGCCAGCAGCTTAGGGACAGGAGCTAACTATGGCTACACCTTC. This translates into CASSLGTGANYGYTF.

The genes are TRBV30 and TRBJ1-4, with TRBD1 matching over 7 bases. The CDR3 has 14 residues. The germline V gene encodes CDR1 GTSNPN and CDR2 SVGIG (reference sequence). J gave up 5 bases and V 2 bases, and 5 bases lay outside the gene matches. DNA for the CDR3: TGTGCCTGGAGTACAGGGGCGAGGAATGAAAAACTGTTTTTT. It encodes CAWSTGARNEKLFF.

The gene calls are TRBV11-2 and TRBJ2-1, with TRBD2 as a possible D gene (6 bases). In germline, CDR1 is SGHAT, CDR2 FQNNGV. This CDR3 contains 15 residues. V was pared by 2 bases and J by 7 bases, with 15 bases between. For the CDR3, the DNA is TGTGCCAGCAGCTTATTTCGGAGTGCGGGGAATGAGCAGTTCTTC. It codes for CASSLFRSAGNEQFF.

This chain joins TRBV29-1 and TRBJ2-3, with D possibly TRBD1 on 5 matching bases. CDR3 size: 12 residues. Trimming stripped 6 bases from V and 0 bases from J, with 7 bases between. CDR1 and CDR2 from the germline V gene are SQVTM and ANQGSEA. The CDR3 DNA reads TGCAGCGTGGACAAGAGCACAGATACGCAGTATTTT. It translates to CSVDKSTDTQYF.

Only one count was recorded for this clone. CDR3 region: CAISDSLAVSYEQYF. CDR3 bases: TGTGCCATCAGTGATTCACTAGCGGTCTCCTACGAGCAGTACTTC. The rearrangement links TRBV10-3 to TRBJ2-7; 8 bases line up with TRBD2. The ends lost 3 bases at V and 0 bases at J; junction bases unmatched: 4. This CDR3 is 15 amino acids long. Looked up from germline, CDR1 is ENHRY and CDR2 is SYGVKD.

This rearrangement joins TRBV5-1 to TRBJ1-2, with TRBD1 identical over 9 bases. With 0 bases clipped from V and 5 bases from J, the junction kept 2 bases outside the gene matches. Germline V gene lookup returns CDR1 SGHRS and CDR2 YFSETQ. This CDR3 has 14 residues. In DNA, the CDR3 is TGCGCCAGCAGCTTGGGACAGGGGGGTTATGGCTACACCTTC. Translation: CASSLGQGGYGYTF.

The chain employs TRBV6-5 and TRBJ2-1; 10 positions match TRBD2. V was clipped by 0 bases and J by 2 bases; unmatched bases: 1. Germline assignment: CDR1 MNHEY and CDR2 SVGAGI. This CDR3 contains 16 residues. CDR3 sequence: CASSYSLAGAYNEQFF. Here the CDR3 DNA reads TGTGCCAGCAGTTACTCGCTAGCGGGAGCCTACAATGAGCAGTTCTTC.

The rearrangement joins TRBV9 to TRBJ1-1; 8 bases are shared with TRBD1. The ends lost 2 bases at V and 3 bases at J; junction bases unmatched: 3. This CDR3 is 14 amino acids long. Germline V gene lookup returns CDR1 SGDLS and CDR2 YYNGEE. Here the CDR3 DNA reads TGTGCCAGCAGCGTGAACAGGGGGGACACTGAAGCTTTCTTT. Amino acids: CASSVNRGDTEAFF.

Details on this clone: One end of the junction does not line up with germline, which may come from a read error. Other DNA sequences in this specimen translate into the identical CDR3. The chain recombines TRBV3-1 (or the pseudogene TRBV3-2) with TRBJ1-1, with a tentative D call TRBD1 (6 bases). The germline gives CDR1 LGHDT, CDR2 YNNKEL (reference sequence). The length of the CDR3 is 15 residues. The CDR3 loop reads CASSQVGGGGTEAFF. CDR3 nucleotides: TGTGCCAGCAGTCAAGTAGGGGGGGGCGGGACTGAAGCTTTCTTT.

The chain is built from TRBV30 and TRBJ1-2; D perhaps matches TRBD1 (6 bases). V was cut by 4 bases and J by 7 bases, with 16 bases left in between. The CDR3 sequence is 13 residues long. Germline V gene data show CDR1 as GTSNPN and CDR2 as SVGIG (reference sequence). Here the CDR3 reads CAWMFQGYGGYTF. The DNA for the CDR3 is TGTGCCTGGATGTTCCAGGGGTATGGTGGCTACACCTTC. Full variable domain (rest looked up from reference TRBV30 and TRBJ1-2): SQTIHQWPATLVQPVGSPLSLECTVEGTSNPNLYWYRQAAGRGLQLLFYSVGIGQISSEVPQNLSASRPQDRQFILSSKKLLLSDSGFYLCAWMFQGYGGYTFGSGTRLTVV.